Listed below are T cell receptor beta chains from one sample, sequenced in a study of T cell responses to AZD1222 COVID-19 vaccine. Data came from immunoSEQ multiplex PCR; TCRdb stores just in-frame clones and leaves some out. The profile shows 110,000 or so clones, around 84% of them singletons. The specimen comprised peripheral blood, sampled 28 days after the second AZD1222 dose. Every receptor here comes from an adult who received the AZD1222 COVID-19 vaccine. CDR3s include the opening cysteine and the closing phenylalanine or tryptophan. D genes are given only for firm matches. The size of a clone is reported for some rows only, either as once, few or many, or as a class for expanded clones.

TRBV28	.	.	TRBJ2-7	TGTGCCAGCAGTCCACACCGGGCGGACGTTGAGCAGTACTTC	CASSPHRADVEQYF
TRBV5-5	TRBD1	once	TRBJ1-1	TGTGCCAGCCAGGGGGGGCAAATTGGCTCTGAAGCTTTCTTT	CASQGGQIGSEAFF
TRBV6-5	.	few	TRBJ1-1	TGTGCCAGCAGTTACTCGTTTGGTGTCTTTAACACTGAAGCTTTCTTT	CASSYSFGVFNTEAFF
TRBV6-4	TRBD2	few	TRBJ2-2	TGTGCCACTAGCGGGAGACGTGGCGGGGAGCTGTTTTTT	CATSGRRGGELFF
TRBV19	TRBD1	.	TRBJ1-5	TGTGCCAGTAGTTCGCTCCGGGACAGGGGAGCTTCCCAGCATTTT	CASSSLRDRGASQHF
TRBV28	.	once	TRBJ1-1	TGTGCCAGCAGTTTAGAGGGGATCACTGAAGCTTTCTTT	CASSLEGITEAFF
TRBV7-9	TRBD1	.	TRBJ1-6	TGTGCCAGCAGCACTACAGGGGGCGCAGCATCACCCCTCCACTTT	CASSTTGGAASPLHF
TRBV5-6	.	.	TRBJ1-5	TGTGCCAGCAGCTTGGCTCCGGGAAGCAATCAGCCCCAGCATTTT	CASSLAPGSNQPQHF
TRBV18	.	.	TRBJ2-3	TGTGCCAGCTCACTAACCGCGGGGTCAAGCACAGATACGCAGTATTTT	CASSLTAGSSTDTQYF
TRBV9	TRBD1	.	TRBJ2-2	TGTGCCAGCAGCGGGGGACAGGGGATGACCGGGGAGCTGTTTTTT	CASSGGQGMTGELFF
TRBV7-3	TRBD1	.	TRBJ1-4	TGTGCCAGCAGCTTAGGGACAGGGGTAAAACTGTTTTTT	CASSLGTGVKLFF
TRBV30	.	.	TRBJ1-6	TGTGCCTGGAGCATACAGGGAAATCGGAATTCACCCCTCCACTTT	CAWSIQGNRNSPLHF
TRBV18	.	.	TRBJ1-2	TGTGCCAGCTCAGCCCTCGAGGAGGACCCCCCAGGCGGAGGCTACACCTTC	CASSALEEDPPGGGYTF
TRBV18	TRBD1	.	TRBJ2-7	TGTGCCAGCTCACCGTCTGGGACAGGGTGGACCTACGAGCAGTACTTC	CASSPSGTGWTYEQYF
TRBV7-8	.	.	TRBJ1-1	TGTGCCAGCAGCTTAGGGGTACTGAACACTGAAGCTTTCTTT	CASSLGVLNTEAFF
TRBV27	.	.	TRBJ1-3	TGTGCCAGCAGTTGGCGGGCTCAGACAGACTCTGGAAACACCATATATTTT	CASSWRAQTDSGNTIYF